This entry is about one T cell receptor beta chain. The record originates from a study of T cell repertoires in cytomegalovirus infection. One entry per CDR3 protein, called by TCRdb with MiXCR from the reads. The sample carries about 740,000 distinct CDR3 sequences, about a third recorded once. V gave up 5 bases and J gave up 6 bases, with 10 bases separating them. CDR1 is ENHRY, CDR2 SYGVKD, per germline. The CDR3 has 12 amino acids. This sequence joins TRBV10-3 and TRBJ1-1, with D possibly TRBD1 on 5 matching bases. Sample: PBMCs. The sequence was collected from a human donor in good health (CMV status not recorded). Some clones in this sample may be carry-over from other donors' samples. CDR3 sequence (DNA): TGTGCCATCAGTCCCGGGGCCGCTGAAGCTTTCTTT. This gives the protein CAISPGAAEAFF.